Shown below are 26 T cell receptor beta chains from a single sample sequenced in a study of T-cell reconstitution after alpha-beta-depleted transplantation in children. The authors prepared the TCRbeta library with unique molecular identifiers. One entry per CDR3 protein, called by TCRdb with MiXCR from the PCR reads. The sample consists of about 200,000 distinct CDR3 sequences, roughly 8.1% of them appearing once. The sample here was PBMCs, mostly from graft donor cells, taken 360 days after TCRalphabeta/CD19-depleted stem cell transplant. The receptors originated from a male patient aged 2-15 years who had a stem cell transplant for acute myeloid leukemia, so the T cells may come from the graft donor.

This clonotype was observed at least ten times. The chain uses TRBV2 and TRBJ1-6; D call uncertain. V lost 7 bases and J lost 13, with 17 bases in between. Germline lookup yields CDR1 SNHLY and CDR2 FYNNEI. The CDR3 is made up of 13 amino acids. The chain's CDR3 is CASTEGRPPPLHF. For the CDR3, the DNA is TGTGCCAGCACCGAGGGTAGGCCTCCGCCCCTCCACTTT. Using reference TRBV2 and TRBJ1-6 for the parts outside the CDR3, the full variable domain is EPEVTQTPSHQVTQMGQEVILRCVPISNHLYFYWYRQILGQKVEFLVSFYNNEISEKSEIFDDQFSVERPDGSNFTLKIRSTKLEDSAMYFCASTEGRPPPLHFGNGTRLTVT.

Only a few counts were recorded for this clonotype. This chain connects TRBV9 to TRBJ2-3, with 8 positions matching TRBD2. The CDR3 runs to 18 residues. Losses at the gene ends were 1 base for V and 3 bases for J; bases not matched to a gene: 13. Germline V gives CDR1 SGDLS, CDR2 YYNGEE. The CDR3, as DNA: TGTGCCAGCAGCGTACCCGCTAGGGGCGGGAGGACGACAGATACGCAGTATTTT. It specifies CASSVPARGGRTTDTQYF.

The chain carries TRBV28 and TRBJ2-1, with a possible D match to TRBD2 (5 bases). CDR3 length: 15 amino acids. The V gene lost 6 bases and the J gene lost 3 bases, with 15 bases spanning the gap. Per germline, CDR1 MDHEN and CDR2 SYDVKM. The CDR3 bases are TGTGCCAGCAGCCTGGGAGCGGCTTACTACAATGAGCAGTTCTTC. Its translation: CASSLGAAYYNEQFF.

This chain connects TRBV29-1 to TRBJ2-7; D is possibly TRBD1 (6 bases). This CDR3 region has 12 residues. The germline V gene has CDR1 SQVTM and CDR2 ANQGSEA. The ends were cut back, 4 bases at V and 2 bases at J, with 9 bases in the middle. This chain's CDR3 is CSVGPGAYEQYF. Here the CDR3 DNA reads TGCAGCGTTGGACCAGGGGCCTACGAGCAGTACTTC.

The table lists this clonotype with a few counts. This chain uses TRBV10-3 with TRBJ2-1; D is unresolved. This CDR3 contains 13 residues. The V gene's germline CDR1 is ENHRY and CDR2 SYGVKD. V was clipped by 0 bases and J by 7 bases, with 7 bases between them. The CDR3, as DNA: TGTGCCATCAGTGAGTCGGTGGGTAATGAGCAGTTCTTC. Amino acid sequence: CAISESVGNEQFF.

This clonotype was counted many times. V and J are TRBV4-3 and TRBJ2-3; D is perhaps TRBD1 (5 bases). CDR1 and CDR2 from the germline V gene are LGHNA and YSLEER. V was pared by 2 bases and J by 2 bases, with 11 bases between. The CDR3 runs 15 residues. CDR3 residues: CASSQTSGITDTQYF. The DNA for the CDR3 is TGCGCCAGCAGCCAAACCTCAGGGATCACAGATACGCAGTATTTT.

This clonotype has ten or more counts. The rearrangement joins TRBV25-1 to TRBJ1-6; a weak D match, TRBD1 (5 bases). The CDR3 runs to 15 residues. The germline CDR1 and CDR2 sequences are MGHDK and SYGVNS. The V and J ends lost 4 bases and 7 bases respectively, with 14 bases between them. The CDR3 nucleotides read TGTGCCAGCAGTGCAGCCGGGACGCCGAATTCACCCCTCCACTTT. Amino acids: CASSAAGTPNSPLHF. Supplemented by reference TRBV25-1 and TRBJ1-6, the full variable domain reads EADIYQTPRYLVIGTGKKITLECSQTMGHDKMYWYQQDPGMELHLIHYSYGVNSTEKGDLSSESTVSRIRTEHFPLTLESARPSHTSQYLCASSAAGTPNSPLHFGNGTRLTVT.

The sample holds many counts of this clonotype. V usage is TRBV3-1 and J usage is TRBJ2-1; D might be TRBD2 (6 bases). The CDR3 is made up of 13 amino acids. Germline lookup yields CDR1 LGHDT and CDR2 YNNKEL (reference sequence). Trimming took 1 base from V and 7 from J, leaving 8 bases between them. The CDR3 bases are TGTGCCAGCAGCCAAGGTCGGGGGAATGAGCAGTTCTTC. Encoded protein: CASSQGRGNEQFF.

This clonotype has ten or more counts. The CDR3 ends on some other residue instead of the conserved phenylalanine or tryptophan, so this is likely a read error. It is unclear where the CDR3 begins or ends on the DNA, so no DNA is shown, and the CDR3 is as TCRdb lists it. The V and J genes are TRBV5-1 and TRBJ2-1; the D call of TRBD1 is as the table states it, not checked on the DNA. Looked up from germline, CDR1 is SGHRS and CDR2 is YFSETQ. The CDR3 sequence runs 10 residues, both termini included. This chain's CDR3 is CASSFGAGRD.

This clonotype was counted a few times. The chain combines TRBV20-1 with TRBJ2-5; 8 bases fit TRBD2. With 3 bases clipped from V and 1 base from J, the junction kept 7 bases outside the gene matches. CDR1 is DFQATT, CDR2 SNEGSKA, per germline (reference sequence). There are 15 residues in the CDR3. CDR3 residues: CSASLPGLGQETQYF. Here the CDR3 DNA reads TGCAGTGCTAGCCTCCCGGGACTAGGCCAAGAGACCCAGTACTTC.

This clonotype showed up many times. The V call is TRBV10-3, the J call TRBJ2-7, with TRBD2 matching over 9 bases. The CDR3 length is 13 residues. Per the germline V gene, CDR1 is ENHRY and CDR2 is SYGVKD. After removal of 6 bases from V and 5 bases from J, the junction contained 5 bases not matched to a gene. DNA of the CDR3: TGTGCCATCAGATTAGCGGGAGTCCACGAGCAGTACTTC. Translated: CAIRLAGVHEQYF.

This clonotype was seen a handful of times. The chain employs TRBV7-8 and TRBJ2-7, with TRBD2 as a possible D gene (6 bases). Germline V gene sequence: CDR1 SGHVS, CDR2 FQNEAQ. Between the trimmed V and J ends, which lost 3 bases and 4 bases, there was a span of 13 bases. The CDR3 spans 14 residues. CDR3 region: CASSLAPGTYEQYF. The CDR3, as DNA: TGTGCCAGCAGCTTGGCCCCCGGGACTTACGAGCAGTACTTC.

The sample holds many counts of this clonotype. This chain connects TRBV29-1 to TRBJ1-1; D not certain. Germline V gene data show CDR1 as SQVTM and CDR2 as ANQGSEA. The CDR3 has 12 residues. V lost 3 bases, J lost 0 bases, and 5 bases lay in between. This CDR3 reads CSVDPLNTEAFF. The CDR3 DNA is TGCAGCGTTGATCCGCTGAACACTGAAGCTTTCTTT.

This clonotype occurred a few times. The chain employs TRBV27 and TRBJ1-5; D is undetermined. CDR1 and CDR2 from the germline V gene are MNHEY and SMNVEV (reference sequence). Trimming removed 6 bases from V and 3 bases from J, with 9 bases in between. This CDR3 has 13 amino acids. CDR3 protein: CASRGRINQPQHF. CDR3 nucleotide sequence: TGTGCCAGCAGGGGCAGGATCAATCAGCCCCAGCATTTT.

The chain has TRBV4-2 and TRBJ1-5; tentatively, D is TRBD1 (6 bases). Trimming removed 1 base from V and 5 bases from J, with 21 bases in between. The CDR3 is made up of 18 amino acids. The germline gives CDR1 LGHNA, CDR2 YNFKEQ. In nucleotides, the CDR3 is TGTGCCAGCAGCCAAGGGAAGCTTAGCAGGGGTCTCGATCAGCCCCAGCATTTT. Translation: CASSQGKLSRGLDQPQHF.

This clonotype showed up just a few times. The V call is TRBV29-1, the J call TRBJ2-5; possible D gene TRBD2, 6 bases. The V and J ends lost 7 bases and 5 bases respectively, with 14 bases between them. The CDR3 spans 12 residues. Germline-derived CDR1 and CDR2 are SQVTM and ANQGSEA. Written as DNA, the CDR3 is TGCAGCGCACTAGCCGAGTCGGAGACCCAGTACTTC. This translates into CSALAESETQYF.

The sample holds a few counts of this clonotype. This chain connects TRBV20-1 to TRBJ2-3, with D perhaps matching TRBD2 (6 bases). Germline CDR1 is DFQATT and CDR2 is SNEGSKA (reference sequence). The CDR3 contains 14 residues. V lost 6 bases and J 0 bases, leaving 13 bases between the germline ends. The CDR3 coding sequence is TGCAGTGCGCCGGGACTGTCTAGCACAGATACGCAGTATTTT. Translating it yields CSAPGLSSTDTQYF.

This clonotype has only a few counts. This chain connects TRBV15 to TRBJ2-3, with D tentatively TRBD2 (7 bases). The V end lost 1 base, the J end lost 6 bases, and 11 bases lay between the germline ends. CDR3 length equals 14 residues. Per germline, CDR1 LNHNV and CDR2 YYDKDF (reference sequence). The DNA of the CDR3 is TGTGCCACCAGCAGAGGGGGGGGCTCCGATACGCAGTATTTT. This codes for CATSRGGGSDTQYF.

This clonotype came up many times. The V and J genes are TRBV20-1 and TRBJ2-7; D gene unclear. Between the trimmed V and J ends, which lost 0 bases and 3 bases, there was a span of 9 bases. Germline values: CDR1 DFQATT, CDR2 SNEGSKA (reference sequence). CDR3 length: 13 residues. The CDR3 sequence: CSAREGQYYEQYF. CDR3 DNA sequence: TGCAGTGCTAGAGAGGGTCAGTACTACGAGCAGTACTTC.

The sample holds a few counts of this clonotype. V is TRBV7-3 and J is TRBJ2-3; D possibly corresponds to TRBD1 (5 bases). The length of the CDR3 is 14 residues. The germline V gene encodes CDR1 SGHTA and CDR2 FQGTGA. Trimming left V 4 bases short and J 1 base short, with 9 bases between. The CDR3 loop is CASSSGSRTDTQYF. Here the CDR3 DNA reads TGTGCCAGCAGCTCAGGGTCCCGCACAGATACGCAGTATTTT. The full variable domain, rest sourced from reference TRBV7-3 and TRBJ2-3, is GAGVSQTPSNKVTEKGKYVELRCDPISGHTALYWYRQSLGQGPEFLIYFQGTGAADDSGLPNDRFFAVRPEGSVSTLKIQRTERGDSAVYLCASSSGSRTDTQYFGPGTRLTVL.

The chain uses TRBV7-3 and TRBJ1-6; D uncertain. The CDR3 contains 13 residues. Germline CDR1 reads SGHTA; CDR2 reads FQGTGA. V lost 2 bases and J 10 bases, leaving 9 bases between the germline ends. The CDR3 loop reads CASSLGKGSPLHF. In DNA, the CDR3 is TGTGCCAGCAGCTTAGGGAAAGGATCACCCCTCCACTTT.

This clonotype was found many times. The genes are TRBV20-1 and TRBJ2-7, with TRBD1 as a possible D gene (6 bases). The V gene lost 5 bases and the J gene lost 1 base, with 15 bases spanning the gap. This CDR3 spans 14 amino acids. CDR1 is DFQATT, CDR2 SNEGSKA, per germline (reference sequence). The CDR3 loop is CSAVSGTNSYEQYF. CDR3 DNA sequence: TGCAGTGCTGTTTCCGGGACAAATTCCTACGAGCAGTACTTC.

This clonotype was recorded many times. This rearrangement joins TRBV3-1 to TRBJ2-4; D is undetermined. Per germline, CDR1 LGHDT and CDR2 YNNKEL (reference sequence). The CDR3 contains 14 residues. V lost 0 bases and J 6 bases, leaving 9 bases between the germline ends. Here the CDR3 DNA reads TGTGCCAGCAGCCAAGATAGCAGGTTAAACATTCAGTACTTC. Encoded protein: CASSQDSRLNIQYF.

This clonotype was observed many times. The chain uses TRBV4-1 and TRBJ2-7; the D gene is possibly TRBD1 (5 bases). The CDR3 runs to 13 residues. From germline, CDR1 is MGHRA and CDR2 YSYEKL. The germline V and J ends were trimmed by 0 bases and 6 bases, with 9 bases remaining between them. Here the CDR3 reads CASSQDPRVEQYF. CDR3 DNA: TGCGCCAGCAGCCAAGATCCCAGGGTCGAGCAGTACTTC.

V and J are TRBV12-3 or TRBV12-4 and TRBJ2-1; TRBD1 aligns across 9 bases. Trimming removed 5 bases from V and 8 bases from J; junction bases left unmatched: 10. This CDR3 spans 15 amino acids. CDR3 bases: TGTGCCAGCAGTCCCGGACAGGGGCGAGGCGATGAGCAGTTCTTC. Its translation: CASSPGQGRGDEQFF.

Only a few counts were recorded for this clonotype. The chain has TRBV6-2 or TRBV6-3 and TRBJ2-1, with TRBD2 identical over 11 bases. Germline loops: CDR1 MNHEY, CDR2 SVGEGT. With V trimmed by 3 bases and J by 7 bases, 14 bases remained unmatched. CDR3 size: 18 residues. The DNA of the CDR3 is TGTGCCAGCAGTTATAGGACCTTACTAGCGGGAGCCACAAATGAGCAGTTCTTC. Protein sequence: CASSYRTLLAGATNEQFF.